This is a list of T cell receptor beta chains from one sample in a study of tumor-infiltrating lymphocytes in primary liver carcinoma. TCRdb used MiXCR to reprocess the multiplex PCR reads, holding one entry per CDR3 protein. The sample contains approximately 300,000 distinct CDR3 sequences, around three fifths of which appear only once. Input material: peripheral blood. Receptors were obtained from a man aged 35 to 55 with primary liver carcinoma and hepatitis B virus infection. The CDR3 runs from the conserved cysteine through the conserved F or W. Fields, in order: J gene, V gene, D gene, clone size, CDR3 DNA, CDR3 protein. A D gene is named only where the DNA matches it firmly. The size field is filled for only some rows; it gives once, few, many or a size class.

TRBJ2-7,TRBV6-1,.,many,TGTGCCAGCACCCGGGTTAGCTCCTACGAGCAGTACTTC,CASTRVSSYEQYF
TRBJ1-2,TRBV4-3,.,.,TGCGCCAGCAGCCAAGATCGGGGGCCATGGGGCTACACCTTC,CASSQDRGPWGYTF
TRBJ1-2,TRBV5-1,.,few,TGCGCCAGCAGCACCATCATCCAGTGGCCGTCGCGGGATGGCTACACCTTC,CASSTIIQWPSRDGYTF
TRBJ2-1,TRBV12-3/TRBV12-4,.,.,TGTGCCAGTAGCCCCTGTTCAGGACTACCCACAGAGCAGTTCTTC,CASSPCSGLPTEQFF
TRBJ1-4,TRBV11-2,.,few,TGTGCCAGCAGCTTAGACGAGGGACAACTGTTTTTT,CASSLDEGQLFF
TRBJ1-3,TRBV12-3/TRBV12-4,.,.,TGTGTCAACAATAGGGGGACTGGAAACACCGTATATTTT,CVNNRGTGNTVYF
TRBJ2-1,TRBV5-1,TRBD2,once,TGCGCCAGCAATGGACTAGCGGGAGGCGATGAGCAGTTCTTC,CASNGLAGGDEQFF
TRBJ1-1,TRBV5-4,.,once,TGTGACAGCATAATAGGGTTGAACACTGAAGCTTTCTTT,CDSIIGLNTEAFF
TRBJ1-4,TRBV7-9,TRBD1,.,TGTGCCAGCAGCTTACCTCTCGGAACAGGGGATGAAAAACCGTTTTTT,CASSLPLGTGDEKPFF
TRBJ2-1,TRBV11-3,.,.,TGTACCAGCAGCTTAGATGGCATCTACATTGAGCAGTTCTTC,CTSSLDGIYIEQFF
TRBJ1-5,TRBV4-1,.,.,TGCGCCAGCGGCCAAGATCTAGGGGGTTTGCCTCAGCCCCAGCATTTT,CASGQDLGGLPQPQHF
TRBJ2-3,TRBV1,.,few,TGCACCAGCAGCCAACCCCCTGGCACAGATACGCAGTATTTT,CTSSQPPGTDTQYF
TRBJ1-2,TRBV4-1,.,many,TGCGCCAGCAGCCGAGACAGGCAGTTCGGCTACACCTTC,CASSRDRQFGYTF
TRBJ2-1,TRBV5-6,TRBD2,few,TGTGCCAGCAGTCAGACGGGACTAGCGGAGAATGAGCAGTTCTTC,CASSQTGLAENEQFF
TRBJ1-2,TRBV6-1,.,.,TGTGTCAGCAGGGAAACGACAGCTAATGGCTACACCTTC,CVSRETTANGYTF
TRBJ1-2,TRBV29-1,.,.,TGCAACCACAGAGGTTACACATTC,CNHRGYTF
TRBJ2-3,TRBV11-2,TRBD2,.,TGTGCCAGCACCCAGGGACTAGTGGGAGTTAAGGATACGCAGTATTTT,CASTQGLVGVKDTQYF
TRBJ2-5,TRBV5-1,.,few,TGCGCCAGCAGCCTCGGGACTCCTCAAGAGACCCAGTACTTC,CASSLGTPQETQYF
TRBJ1-2,TRBV5-4,.,few,TGTGCCAGCAGCTTGGTCGGGGCGTATGGCTACACCTTC,CASSLVGAYGYTF
TRBJ2-7,TRBV7-8,TRBD1,few,TGTGCCAGCAGCAATCCAGGGGGCATCTACGAGCAGTACTTC,CASSNPGGIYEQYF
TRBJ2-5,TRBV7-9,TRBD1,.,TGTGCCAGCATCCTTGGACAGGCCCCCGGGACCCAGTACTTC,CASILGQAPGTQYF
TRBJ2-7,TRBV4-2,.,.,TGTGCCAGCAGCCAATCCCGGGAAGGATTTATTCACGAGCAGTACTTC,CASSQSREGFIHEQYF
TRBJ2-6,TRBV4-1,.,.,TGCGCCAGCAGCCAATTATCGCTCTCTGGGGCCTACGTCCTGACTTTC,CASSQLSLSGAYVLTF
TRBJ2-1,TRBV11-2,TRBD2,once,TGTACCAGCAGCTCGACGGCGGGGGGCATCGCAGCTTTGGCGCAGTTCTTC,CTSSSTAGGIAALAQFF
TRBJ2-5,TRBV5-4,.,few,TGTGCCAGCAGCACCGAAGGGAGGGGGCACGTTGAGACCCAGTACTTC,CASSTEGRGHVETQYF
TRBJ2-6,TRBV5-6,.,many,TGTGCCAGCAGCTCAAGCTCTGGGGCCAACGTCCTGACTTTC,CASSSSSGANVLTF
TRBJ2-7,TRBV6-5,.,.,TGTGCCAGCAGTGGACAAACTAGCTCCTACGAGCAGTACTTC,CASSGQTSSYEQYF
TRBJ2-1,TRBV6-1,.,many,TGTGCCAGCAGTGTTGGAGTTAGAGATGAGCAGTTCTTC,CASSVGVRDEQFF
TRBJ2-7,TRBV6-2/TRBV6-3,.,.,TGTGACAGCAGTTATAGTCGGGGGAACTACGAGCAGTACTTC,CDSSYSRGNYEQYF
TRBJ2-3,TRBV6-1,.,.,TGTGCCAGCAGTGAAGTGCGGGGCACAGGTACGCAGTATTTT,CASSEVRGTGTQYF
TRBJ2-5,TRBV4-1,TRBD2,many,TGCGCCAGCAGCCCTGTAGCGGGCCAAGAGACCCAGTACTTC,CASSPVAGQETQYF
TRBJ2-5,TRBV11-1,TRBD1,.,TGTGCCAGCAGCTCGACAGGGGACGCGGAGACCCAGTACTTC,CASSSTGDAETQYF
TRBJ2-5,TRBV29-1,.,many,TGCAGCGTTGGGCTAGCCCAAGAGACCCAGTACTTC,CSVGLAQETQYF